This is a list of T cell receptor beta chains from one sample in a study of shared clonotypes between healthy human individuals. TCRdb's table, derived via immunoSEQ multiplex PCR, lists solely in-frame clones and lacks some. The table includes some 2,500,000 clones, 93% detected once. The sequencing sample was made of naive CD4+ T cells from PBMCs. These receptor sequences come from a man aged 18 to 29 in good health. Some clones in this sample may be carry-over from other donors' samples. The CDR3 runs from the conserved cysteine through the conserved F or W. D genes are given only for firm matches. Clone size is shown for a subset of rows, as once, few, many or a class of expanded clone.

TRBV5-6	TRBD2	TRBJ2-5	.	TGTGCCAGCAGCGTTTTAGCGGGAGGGTCGGGGGAGACCCAGTACTTC	CASSVLAGGSGETQYF
TRBV7-9	.	TRBJ2-2	.	TGTGCCAGAGAGGGGTTCGGGGAGCTGTTTTTT	CAREGFGELFF
TRBV7-2	.	TRBJ1-5	.	TGTGCCAGCAGCGCAAGGGATAGCAATCAGCCCCAGCATTTT	CASSARDSNQPQHF
TRBV5-1	.	TRBJ2-5	.	TGCGCCAGCAGCTTGGGGACAGCCCAAGAGACCCAGTACTTC	CASSLGTAQETQYF
TRBV28	.	TRBJ2-1	once	TGTGCCAGCAGTTTTGGCGGGGAGGACTACAATGAGCAGTTCTTC	CASSFGGEDYNEQFF
TRBV9	.	TRBJ1-5	few	TGTGCCAGCAGCCCGACAGGTGGCCCGGGGCCCCAGCATTTT	CASSPTGGPGPQHF
TRBV30	.	TRBJ2-7	.	TGTGCCTTGACGACCTTAGGACAGCCCAGCTCCTACGAGCAGTACTTC	CALTTLGQPSSYEQYF
TRBV7-9	.	TRBJ1-1	.	TGTGCCAGCAGTATCGACGGCGGAGGGGCTGAAGCTTTCTTT	CASSIDGGGAEAFF
TRBV9	.	TRBJ2-1	once	TGTGCCAGCAGCGTAACAATTTATGAGCAGTTCTTC	CASSVTIYEQFF
TRBV10-3	TRBD1	TRBJ1-5	.	TGTGCCATCGGGAGGACAGGGGGGAATCAGCCCCAGCATTTT	CAIGRTGGNQPQHF
TRBV6-5	.	TRBJ1-5	once	TGTGCCAGCAGTTACTCAGTTAGCAATCAGCCCCAGCATTTT	CASSYSVSNQPQHF
TRBV19	.	TRBJ2-7	.	TGTGCCAGTAGCCCTCCGGCAGCTTACGAGCAGTACTTC	CASSPPAAYEQYF
TRBV5-6	TRBD1	TRBJ2-2	.	TGTGCCAGCACCCGGCTGGGACAGGGTAACACCGGGGAGCTGTTTTTT	CASTRLGQGNTGELFF
TRBV18	TRBD1	TRBJ2-5	once	TGTGCCAGCTCACCAGGGTGGACAGGCTTGGGGCAAGAGACCCAGTACTTC	CASSPGWTGLGQETQYF
TRBV5-1	.	TRBJ2-1	.	TGCGCCAGCAGCCGCGGGGTAGCGGCCTACAATGAGCAGTTCTTC	CASSRGVAAYNEQFF
TRBV5-1	TRBD1	TRBJ2-7	.	TGCGCCAGCACCCGGACAGGGGAATCCTACGAGCAGTACTTC	CASTRTGESYEQYF
TRBV5-1	.	TRBJ2-5	.	TGCGCCAGCAGCCCCGACAGGTCGGAGACCCAGTACTTC	CASSPDRSETQYF
TRBV5-1	.	TRBJ2-7	.	TGCGCCAGCAGCTTGGATACGCGACCCTACGAGCAGTACTTC	CASSLDTRPYEQYF
TRBV9	.	TRBJ2-1	.	TGTGCCAGCAGCGTAGCTCAACGACAGCAGATCCAGTTCTTC	CASSVAQRQQIQFF
TRBV10-2	TRBD2	TRBJ2-1	.	TGCGCCAGCAGTGAGTCGGTAGCGGGAGGGGACAATGAGCAGTTCTTC	CASSESVAGGDNEQFF
TRBV5-4	.	TRBJ2-3	once	TGTGCCAGCAGCTTGACTGCCAGGACAGATACGCAGTATTTT	CASSLTARTDTQYF
TRBV18	TRBD2	TRBJ2-7	.	TGTGCCAGCTCTAATACGGGACTAGCAGGCGAGCAGTACTTC	CASSNTGLAGEQYF
TRBV5-1	.	TRBJ1-2	.	TGCGCCAGCAGCTCCGGACAGACCTATCCTCTTGGCTACACCTTC	CASSSGQTYPLGYTF
TRBV5-1	TRBD2	TRBJ2-1	.	TGCGCCAGCAGCTTCCTCCCACTAGCGGGAGGAACAAATGAGCAGTTCTTC	CASSFLPLAGGTNEQFF
TRBV5-1	.	TRBJ1-4	.	TGCGCCAGCAGCTTGGGTGCCGCTCTGAGGAATGAAAAACTGTTTTTT	CASSLGAALRNEKLFF
TRBV28	.	TRBJ2-2	once	TGTGCCAGCCGCCCGGCTCGGTTCAACACCGGGGAGCTGTTTTTT	CASRPARFNTGELFF
TRBV27	.	TRBJ2-1	.	TGTGCCAGCAGTTTATCGGGGAATGAGCAGTTCTTC	CASSLSGNEQFF
TRBV4-2	.	TRBJ1-2	once	TGTGCCAGCAGCCAAGACAGGACCACTCTAGCTAACTATGGCTACACCTTC	CASSQDRTTLANYGYTF
TRBV7-9	.	TRBJ2-2	.	TGTGCCAGCAGCTTAGGCCGGATCGGACGGGGTGGCGGGGAGCTGTTTTTT	CASSLGRIGRGGGELFF
TRBV19	.	TRBJ2-4	.	TGTGCCAGTAATCGACATCCGACCGGGAAAACCAACATTCAGTACTTC	CASNRHPTGKTNIQYF
TRBV6-6	.	TRBJ2-7	.	TGTGCCAGCGGGACTCCTCCTTACGAGCAGTACTTC	CASGTPPYEQYF
TRBV15	.	TRBJ2-5	.	TGTGCCACCAGCAGCCCGGGGCAAGCAGAGACCCAGTACTTC	CATSSPGQAETQYF
TRBV19	.	TRBJ1-4	.	TGTGCCAGTAACTACCGCACCCTCGGCGAAAAACTGTTTTTT	CASNYRTLGEKLFF
TRBV5-1	TRBD2	TRBJ2-5	.	TGCGCCAGCAGCTTCCAACTAGCGGTCCAAGAGACCCAGTACTTC	CASSFQLAVQETQYF
TRBV7-9	TRBD1	TRBJ1-5	.	TGTGCCAGCAGCACCGGACAGGGGGCGTATAGCAATCAGCCCCAGCATTTT	CASSTGQGAYSNQPQHF
TRBV5-8	.	TRBJ2-7	.	TGTGCCAGCAGCCCCCAGACAGGACGGTCTAACTACGAGCAGTACTTC	CASSPQTGRSNYEQYF
TRBV5-1	.	TRBJ2-1	.	TGCGCCAGCAGCTTGGAAGCAGGGTACAATGAGCAGTTCTTC	CASSLEAGYNEQFF
TRBV30	.	TRBJ1-1	.	TGTGCCTGGAGTGTGGGCCGCAGCACTGAAGCTTTCTTT	CAWSVGRSTEAFF
TRBV5-6	.	TRBJ1-5	.	TGTGCCAGCAGCCTGGGGCCCGCCGGGCAGCCCCAGCATTTT	CASSLGPAGQPQHF
TRBV10-3	TRBD2	TRBJ2-5	.	TGTGCCATCAGTGGGACTAGCGGGGTTCAAGAGACCCAGTACTTC	CAISGTSGVQETQYF
TRBV19	.	TRBJ1-2	once	TGTGCCAGTAGTATTCCGACAGAGACTAACTATGGCTACACCTTC	CASSIPTETNYGYTF
TRBV2	TRBD2	TRBJ2-1	once	TGTGCCAGCAGTGAAGCGGGTAGCGGGACTTCGCAGTTCTTC	CASSEAGSGTSQFF
TRBV7-2	TRBD1	TRBJ1-5	.	TGTGCCAGCAGCCCGACAGGGGGGGATCAGCCCCAGCATTTT	CASSPTGGDQPQHF
TRBV5-5	TRBD1	TRBJ2-2	.	TGTGCCAGCAGCTCCGAAGGGACAGAGGGCAACACCGGGGAGCTGTTTTTT	CASSSEGTEGNTGELFF
TRBV7-2	.	TRBJ2-5	.	TGTGCCAGCAGCTTTTATCTACAAGAGACCCAGTACTTC	CASSFYLQETQYF
TRBV28	TRBD1	TRBJ2-4	.	TGTGCCAGCAGTTTTCCGGCGGGGACAGGGCAATTAATAACCAAAAACATTCAGTACTTC	CASSFPAGTGQLITKNIQYF
TRBV25-1	.	TRBJ2-7	.	TGTGCCAGCAGTGAAGCCTACGAGCAGTACTTC	CASSEAYEQYF
TRBV6-5	.	TRBJ2-7	.	TGTGCCAGCACCCTCAGGGGAGACCACCCCTACGAGCAGTACTTC	CASTLRGDHPYEQYF
TRBV5-1	TRBD2	TRBJ2-1	.	TGCGCCAGCAGCTCGGGACTAGCGGGAGGCTACAATGAGCAGTTCTTC	CASSSGLAGGYNEQFF
TRBV2	TRBD2	TRBJ2-5	.	TGTGCTCAGCGGGGTGGCGGGGGACGAACGCAGACCCAGTACTTC	CAQRGGGGRTQTQYF
TRBV6-5	TRBD1	TRBJ2-1	.	TGTGCCAGCAGTTCCCCGGGACAGGGGATCAGGAATGAGCAGTTCTTC	CASSSPGQGIRNEQFF
TRBV7-9	.	TRBJ2-1	.	TGTGCCAGCAGCTTATCTGCCTACAATGAGCAGTTCTTC	CASSLSAYNEQFF
TRBV28	TRBD1	TRBJ1-2	.	TGTGCCAGCAGTTTATCGGGACAGCCTTTGAATGGCTACACCTTC	CASSLSGQPLNGYTF
TRBV7-9	.	TRBJ2-2	.	TGTGCCAGCAGCGCACGACTCCAGTACACCGGGGAGCTGTTTTTT	CASSARLQYTGELFF
TRBV6-6	.	TRBJ2-7	.	TGTGCCAGCAGACCTGAGGGGGTTGGTTACGAGCAGTACTTC	CASRPEGVGYEQYF